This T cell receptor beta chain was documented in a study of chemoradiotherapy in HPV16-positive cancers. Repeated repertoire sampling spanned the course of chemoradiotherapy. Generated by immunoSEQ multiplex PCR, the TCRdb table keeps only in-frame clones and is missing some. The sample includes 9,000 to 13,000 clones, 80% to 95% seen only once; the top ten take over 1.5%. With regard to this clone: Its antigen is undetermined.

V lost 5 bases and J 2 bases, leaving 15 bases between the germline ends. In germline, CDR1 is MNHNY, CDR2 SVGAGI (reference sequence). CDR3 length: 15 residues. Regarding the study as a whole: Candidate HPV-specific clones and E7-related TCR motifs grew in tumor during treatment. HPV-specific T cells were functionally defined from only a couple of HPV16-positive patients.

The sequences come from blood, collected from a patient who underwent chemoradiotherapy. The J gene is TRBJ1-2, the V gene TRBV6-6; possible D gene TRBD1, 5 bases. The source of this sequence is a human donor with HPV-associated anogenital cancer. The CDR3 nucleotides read TGTGCCAGCAGTACATCCCGGGACGGAAACTATGGCTACACCTTC. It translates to CASSTSRDGNYGYTF.